The clone carrying this T cell receptor beta chain has just a few counts. Its target is not known. There are 16 residues in the CDR3. Germline lookup yields CDR1 DFQATT and CDR2 SNEGSKA (reference sequence). This entry belongs to a study of response to subunit inactivated influenza vaccine. The study, taken as a whole, reports: New T cells are recruited in small numbers by each seasonal influenza vaccination, according to the authors' suggestion.

One entry per CDR3 protein results from TCRdb running MiXCR on the RT-PCR reads. The data contain a few hundred thousand distinct CDR3 sequences, less than 15% of them seen just once; the ten biggest clones take up approximately 7.8%. The receptor comes from a man between 45 and 60 years old who received an inactivated influenza vaccine. Sequencing was performed on non-naive T cells sorted from PBMCs, taken 14 days before vaccination. This chain links TRBV20-1 with TRBJ2-7, with D possibly TRBD2 on 5 matching bases. The CDR3 spells CSVRSTDFSSSYEQYF. Here the CDR3 DNA reads TGCAGCGTGCGGAGTACGGACTTTTCGAGCTCCTACGAGCAGTACTTC.